This is a list of T cell receptor beta chains from one sample in a study of T cell repertoires in cytomegalovirus infection. Their antigens remain unidentified. MiXCR, run by TCRdb on the reads, gives a single entry per CDR3 protein. The profile covers fewer than 55,000 distinct CDR3 sequences, with less than 20% appearing a single time and roughly 75% taken by the ten largest. Here the sequenced sample was CD8+ T cells from cultured PBMCs, taken from culture after CMV antigen stimulation. The receptors were sampled from a human donor in good health (CMV status not recorded). Some clones in this sample may be carry-over from other donors' samples. The CDR3 runs from the conserved cysteine through the conserved F or W. A D gene is named only where the DNA matches it firmly. Expanded clones get a size class; other rows say once, few or many, or leave the size out.

V,size,J,D,CDR3,DNA
TRBV19,.,TRBJ2-2,TRBD1,CASSTGGPGELFF,TGTGCCAGTAGCACAGGGGGCCCCGGGGAGCTGTTTTTT
TRBV7-6,once,TRBJ2-5,.,CASSLAGGGMETQYF,TGTGCCAGCAGCTTAGCAGGGGGTGGAATGGAGACCCAGTACTTC
TRBV2,few,TRBJ2-7,TRBD1,CASSENWDRGDEQYF,TGTGCCAGCAGTGAAAACTGGGACAGGGGGGACGAGCAGTACTTC
TRBV11-2,.,TRBJ2-1,TRBD1,CASSFGYRRQGFGNEQFF,TGTGCCAGCAGCTTTGGATACCGGCGACAGGGATTTGGCAATGAGCAGTTCTTC
TRBV7-9,few,TRBJ2-5,.,CASSSQIYQETQYF,TGTGCCAGCAGCTCCCAGATTTACCAAGAGACCCAGTACTTC
TRBV20-1,.,TRBJ2-5,TRBD2,CSAHYLLAGGETQYF,TGCAGTGCTCACTATCTACTAGCGGGTGGGGAGACCCAGTACTTC
TRBV10-3,.,TRBJ2-7,TRBD1,CAISPGQNFYEQYF,TGTGCCATCAGCCCGGGACAGAATTTCTACGAGCAGTACTTC
TRBV7-3,.,TRBJ1-6,.,CASSLPDGQRYNSPLHF,TGTGCCAGCAGCTTACCCGACGGACAACGTTATAATTCACCCCTCCACTTT
TRBV12-3/TRBV12-4,.,TRBJ2-7,TRBD1,CASAPLGQGAEQYF,TGTGCCAGCGCCCCGCTTGGGCAGGGGGCCGAGCAGTACTTC
TRBV7-6,.,TRBJ2-1,.,CASSLGSTSYNEQFF,TGTGCCAGCAGCTTAGGGTCTACCTCCTACAATGAGCAGTTCTTC
TRBV7-9,few,TRBJ2-7,TRBD1,CASSSGQGLMGEQYF,TGTGCCAGCAGCTCGGGACAGGGGCTGATGGGCGAGCAGTACTTC
TRBV7-2,many,TRBJ2-1,TRBD1,CASSYVAGGGPYNEQFF,TGTGCCAGCAGCTACGTTGCAGGGGGTGGACCCTACAATGAGCAGTTCTTC
TRBV6-6,.,TRBJ1-4,.,CASRTDSYNEKLFF,TGTGCCAGCAGAACCGACAGTTATAATGAAAAACTGTTTTTT
TRBV14,few,TRBJ2-3,.,CASSLRAKGNTDTQYF,TGTGCCAGCAGCCTAAGGGCGAAGGGGAACACAGATACGCAGTATTTT
TRBV7-2,.,TRBJ1-6,.,CASSLEGVGSNSPLHF,TGTGCCAGCAGCTTAGAAGGTGTGGGGTCCAATTCACCCCTCCACTTT
TRBV10-1,medium-sized,TRBJ2-3,.,CASSEPHSDTQYF,TGCGCCAGCAGTGAGCCCCACTCAGATACGCAGTATTTT
TRBV10-3,few,TRBJ2-7,.,CAISESNISYEQYF,TGTGCCATCAGTGAGTCGAACATTTCCTACGAGCAGTACTTC
TRBV7-2,.,TRBJ1-3,TRBD1,CASSLPSGTGAPAGSSGNTIYF,TGTGCCAGCAGCTTGCCCTCCGGGACAGGGGCGCCCGCCGGGTCCTCTGGAAACACCATATATTTT
TRBV12-3/TRBV12-4,.,TRBJ2-7,.,CAIPDRRRLSYEQYF,TGTGCGATCCCCGACAGGAGGCGTCTTTCCTACGAGCAGTACTTC
TRBV11-1,.,TRBJ2-1,TRBD1,CASSYTGPGQLYNEQFF,TGTGCCAGCAGCTATACAGGACCGGGACAGCTCTACAATGAGCAGTTCTTC
TRBV27,.,TRBJ1-6,.,CASSPRTDYNSPLHF,TGTGCCAGCAGTCCCCGGACAGATTATAATTCACCCCTCCACTTT
TRBV6-5,.,TRBJ2-5,.,CASSYSSGLLTETQYF,TGTGCCAGCAGTTACTCTTCGGGACTCCTCACCGAGACCCAGTACTTC
TRBV6-4,.,TRBJ1-5,.,CASSAGSNQPQHF,TGTGCCAGCAGTGCGGGAAGCAATCAGCCCCAGCATTTT
TRBV12-3/TRBV12-4,few,TRBJ2-2,.,CASSLQVPNTGELFF,TGTGCCAGCAGTCTACAGGTACCGAACACCGGGGAGCTGTTTTTT
TRBV4-1,.,TRBJ1-1,.,CASSPSLNTEAFF,TGCGCCAGCAGCCCGAGCTTGAACACTGAAGCTTTCTTT
TRBV27,few,TRBJ1-2,.,CASSFGGGFYGYTF,TGTGCCAGCAGTTTTGGGGGGGGATTCTATGGCTACACCTTC
TRBV28,.,TRBJ2-7,TRBD2,CASSSPGVAGGWEQYF,TGTGCCAGCAGCTCCCCCGGGGTGGCGGGGGGCTGGGAGCAGTACTTC
TRBV12-3/TRBV12-4,few,TRBJ2-3,.,CASSPRGRGTDTQYF,TGTGCCAGCAGCCCGAGGGGTAGAGGGACGGATACGCAGTATTTT
TRBV7-9,few,TRBJ1-4,TRBD1,CASSLAQGAVEKLFF,TGTGCCAGCAGCTTAGCACAGGGGGCTGTTGAAAAACTGTTTTTT
TRBV7-8,few,TRBJ2-3,.,CASSFPQIQTSTDTQYF,TGTGCCAGCAGCTTTCCACAGATACAAACTAGCACAGATACGCAGTATTTT
TRBV20-1,once,TRBJ1-2,.,CSARETSYGYTF,TGCAGTGCTCGCGAGACGAGTTATGGCTACACCTTC
TRBV7-9,once,TRBJ1-1,.,CATKSVHTEAFF,TGTGCCACAAAGTCGGTACACACTGAAGCTTTCTTT
TRBV2,few,TRBJ2-5,.,CASSLQGRETQYF,TGTGCCAGCAGTCTACAGGGTAGAGAGACCCAGTACTTC
TRBV20-1,.,TRBJ2-2,TRBD2,CSARGLVAGGHTGELFF,TGCAGTGCTAGAGGATTGGTCGCGGGGGGACACACCGGGGAGCTGTTTTTT
TRBV12-3/TRBV12-4,many,TRBJ2-2,.,CASSLSGELFF,TGTGCCAGCAGTTTATCCGGGGAGCTGTTTTTT
TRBV7-2,.,TRBJ1-1,TRBD1,CASHRGRETEAFF,TGTGCCAGTCACAGGGGGCGTGAAACTGAAGCTTTCTTT
TRBV4-1,few,TRBJ1-2,TRBD1,CASSQDPRTGKFYGYTF,TGCGCCAGCAGCCAAGACCCCCGGACAGGGAAATTCTATGGCTACACCTTC
TRBV11-2,.,TRBJ2-7,TRBD1,CASSSRTGGSYEQYF,TGTGCCAGCAGCTCTCGGACAGGGGGCTCCTACGAGCAGTACTTC
TRBV29-1,.,TRBJ2-7,TRBD1,CSVSDRVEQYF,TGCAGCGTTTCGGACAGGGTGGAGCAGTACTTC
TRBV27,.,TRBJ1-6,.,CASSPRSPSPLHF,TGTGCCAGCAGTCCCCGGAGCCCGTCACCCCTCCACTTT
TRBV7-2,many,TRBJ2-3,.,CASSPGGLEDTQYF,TGTGCCAGCAGCCCCGGGGGGCTAGAAGATACGCAGTATTTT
TRBV2,few,TRBJ1-1,.,CARYSWNTEAFF,TGTGCCCGTTACTCCTGGAACACTGAAGCTTTCTTT
TRBV7-2,.,TRBJ2-7,.,CTSSRRPGNEQYF,TGTACCAGCAGCCGACGGCCCGGGAACGAGCAGTACTTC
TRBV10-3,.,TRBJ1-6,TRBD1,CAISGGSGGTGRGSPLHF,TGTGCCATCAGTGGTGGTTCCGGGGGGACAGGACGGGGTTCACCCCTCCACTTT
TRBV18,few,TRBJ2-4,TRBD2,CASSPAQRGAKNIQYF,TGTGCCAGCTCACCAGCCCAGCGGGGAGCCAAAAACATTCAGTACTTC
TRBV27,few,TRBJ2-1,TRBD2,CASSPLGLAQEQFF,TGTGCCAGCAGTCCCTTAGGACTAGCTCAAGAGCAGTTCTTC
TRBV7-9,.,TRBJ2-7,TRBD1,CASSSAARQGVGYEQYF,TGTGCCAGCAGCTCGGCCGCAAGACAGGGGGTCGGCTACGAGCAGTACTTC
TRBV29-1,few,TRBJ1-1,.,CSVARVGNTEAFF,TGCAGCGTTGCGAGGGTCGGGAACACTGAAGCTTTCTTT
TRBV6-2/TRBV6-3,.,TRBJ2-1,TRBD2,CASSYTGGNEQFF,TGTGCCAGCAGTTACACGGGGGGCAATGAGCAGTTCTTC
TRBV7-2,once,TRBJ2-5,TRBD2,CASSLVGLAGGLETQYF,TGTGCCAGCAGCTTAGTGGGACTAGCGGGGGGACTAGAGACCCAGTACTTC
TRBV14,few,TRBJ1-2,TRBD1,CASSPGTGWAGYTF,TGTGCCAGCAGTCCCGGGACAGGGTGGGCTGGCTACACCTTC
TRBV11-2,.,TRBJ2-1,.,CASSFPRGDDNEQFF,TGTGCCAGCAGCTTTCCGAGGGGGGACGACAATGAGCAGTTCTTC
TRBV7-2,.,TRBJ1-4,.,CASSVQGPTNEKLFF,TGTGCCAGCAGCGTACAGGGACCAACTAATGAAAAACTGTTTTTT
TRBV7-2,few,TRBJ1-3,.,CASSSPLGDRPGNTIYF,TGTGCCAGCAGCTCCCCGTTGGGGGATCGGCCTGGAAACACCATATATTTT
TRBV28,few,TRBJ1-4,TRBD1,CASLGQAEWEKLFF,TGTGCCAGCCTGGGACAGGCAGAATGGGAAAAACTGTTTTTT